This T cell receptor beta chain was profiled in a study of vaccination effects on CD4 cells after COVID-19. The assay was immunoSEQ multiplex PCR, and TCRdb's table has in-frame clones only and misses some. This table holds fewer than 90,000 clones, under 80% found once. CD4+ T cells specific for antigen were expanded with viral peptide pools by the ViraFEST assay before sequencing. CD4+ T cell isolation took place after less than 13 days of culture. All study participants received two doses of BNT162b2 or mRNA-1273 vaccine. Comment on this clone: Antigen: not known.

The V gene's germline CDR1 is SGHTA and CDR2 FQGNSA. Germline trimming cut 2 bases from V and 0 bases from J; bases unmatched to any gene: 6. The CDR3 sequence is 16 residues long. The source material was CD4+ T cells from PBMCs cultured with HCoV-OC43 spike peptides, sampled after COVID-19 vaccination. As for subset: HCoV-OC43 spike overlapping peptide pool stimulation. The rearrangement uses TRBV7-2 and TRBJ2-7; TRBD1 matches 8 bases. The TCR sequence derives from a human donor who received a COVID-19 vaccine. The CDR3 nucleotides are TGTGCCAGCAGCTTACAGGGGGCTCTAAGCTCCTACGAGCAGTACGTC. It encodes CASSLQGALSSYEQYV.